Below are 13 T cell receptor beta chains sequenced from a single sample in a study of control samples from healthy donors and cancer patients. The protocol was immunoSEQ multiplex PCR, while the TCRdb copy is restricted to in-frame clones and leaves out a portion. The sample lists about 96,000 clones; 85% to 95% were seen once. Sequences were obtained from blood. The receptors here all came from a man in his late teens or twenties in good health.

This chain connects TRBV7-9 to TRBJ1-5; D call uncertain. The CDR3 is 12 amino acids. Deletions cut 4 bases from V and 4 bases from J, with 5 bases between. Germline V gives CDR1 SEHNR, CDR2 FQNEAQ (reference sequence). The CDR3 protein is CASSYPNQPQHF. The CDR3 nucleotides are TGTGCCAGCAGCTACCCGAATCAGCCCCAGCATTTT.

A note on this clone: One end of the junction varies from germline; a read error may be responsible. This chain connects TRBV18 to TRBJ1-1; D might be TRBD1 (5 bases). Germline CDR1 reads KGHSH; CDR2 reads LQKENI. CDR3 length: 15 residues. In DNA, the CDR3 is TGTGCCAGCTCACCACCTCCGGGGCGAGACACTGAAGCTTTTTTT. Its protein is CASSPPPGRDTEAFF.

This clone appeared a single time. V and J are TRBV27 and TRBJ2-1; D might be TRBD2 (5 bases). V was pared by 8 bases and J by 2 bases, with 10 bases between. Looked up from germline, CDR1 is MNHEY and CDR2 is SMNVEV (reference sequence). This CDR3 region has 13 residues. CDR3 coding DNA: TGTGCCAGCGCATTAGCGCCCTACAATGAGCAGTTCTTC. Translation: CASALAPYNEQFF.

This rearrangement joins TRBV2 to TRBJ1-2; D might be TRBD1 (5 bases). Trimming took 4 bases from V and 8 from J, leaving 11 bases between them. The CDR3 is made up of 12 amino acids. CDR1 and CDR2 (germline): SNHLY, FYNNEI. CDR3 sequence: CASSGGGRGYTF. For the CDR3, the DNA is TGTGCCAGCAGTGGCGGGGGACGCGGCTACACCTTC.

V usage is TRBV18 and J usage is TRBJ1-3; no firm D call. Germline CDR1 and CDR2: KGHSH and LQKENI. The CDR3 runs to 16 residues. V was trimmed by 2 bases and J by 1 base, leaving 12 bases between them. The CDR3 DNA sequence: TGTGCCAGCTCACCATCCGGCCCGGGTTCTGGAAACACCATATATTTT. This codes for CASSPSGPGSGNTIYF.

V is TRBV27 and J is TRBJ1-6; weak D call: TRBD1 (6 bases). The germline V gene encodes CDR1 MNHEY and CDR2 SMNVEV (reference sequence). The ends were cut back, 7 bases at V and 11 bases at J, with 18 bases in the middle. This CDR3 spans 14 amino acids. The chain's CDR3 is CASNPMRGGTPLHF. The CDR3 DNA reads as TGTGCCAGCAACCCCATGAGGGGGGGTACACCCCTCCACTTT.

The chain joins TRBV7-6 to TRBJ1-1, with D maybe TRBD1 (5 bases). The V gene lost 0 bases and the J gene lost 0 bases, with 8 bases spanning the gap. There are 15 residues in the CDR3. Germline V CDR1 and CDR2: SGHVS, FNYEAQ. In DNA, the CDR3 is TGTGCCAGCAGCTTAGCCGGGGCAATGAACACTGAAGCTTTCTTT. It is translated as CASSLAGAMNTEAFF.

The genes are TRBV7-2 and TRBJ2-7, with TRBD2 as a possible D gene (6 bases). This CDR3 is 15 amino acids long. The germline V gene encodes CDR1 SGHTA and CDR2 FQGNSA. Trimming cost V 5 bases and J 0 bases, with 14 bases left between them. The CDR3 DNA follows: TGTGCCAGCAGCGCCGATAGCGGAGGCTCCTACGAGCAGTACTTC. It is translated as CASSADSGGSYEQYF.

The gene calls are TRBV19 and TRBJ1-2; TRBD1 aligns across 7 bases. This CDR3 has 14 residues. The V gene's germline CDR1 is LNHDA and CDR2 SQIVND (reference sequence). V dropped 7 bases and J dropped 2; count of bases not matched to a gene: 7. CDR3 coding DNA: TGTGCCAGTACCCGTAAGACAGGGAACTATGGCTACACCTTC. Its protein is CASTRKTGNYGYTF.

The rearrangement uses TRBV10-3 and TRBJ2-7; TRBD1 agrees at 9 bases. The V segment lost 5 bases and the J segment 3 bases; nucleotides outside the gene matches: 5. The germline gives CDR1 ENHRY, CDR2 SYGVKD. This CDR3 comprises 14 residues. CDR3 DNA sequence: TGTGCCATCAGTCCGGGACAGGGAAGCTACGAGCAGTACTTC. As protein: CAISPGQGSYEQYF.

The chain carries TRBV25-1 and TRBJ2-2; D is perhaps TRBD1 (6 bases). CDR1 and CDR2 from the germline V gene are MGHDK and SYGVNS. CDR3 length equals 16 residues. V was trimmed by 0 bases and J by 5 bases, leaving 13 bases between them. The CDR3 loop reads CASSEYEQGWTGELFF. Written as DNA, the CDR3 is TGTGCCAGCAGTGAATATGAACAGGGTTGGACCGGGGAGCTGTTTTTT.

This clone was detected only a few times. The chain links TRBV2 to TRBJ2-3, with 11 bases identical to TRBD2. This CDR3 spans 16 amino acids. Germline V gives CDR1 SNHLY, CDR2 FYNNEI. The V segment lost 6 bases and the J segment 0 bases; nucleotides outside the gene matches: 5. CDR3 nucleotides: TGTGCCAGCAGCCGGACTAGCGGGTTTAGCACAGATACGCAGTATTTT. Its protein is CASSRTSGFSTDTQYF.

The V gene is TRBV19, the J gene TRBJ1-1, with D perhaps TRBD1 (6 bases). The V gene's germline CDR1 is LNHDA and CDR2 SQIVND (reference sequence). This CDR3 region has 13 residues. Between the trimmed V and J ends, which lost 6 bases and 3 bases, there was a span of 11 bases. DNA for the CDR3: TGTGCCAGTAGGCAGACAGGCTACACTGAAGCTTTCTTT. Its protein is CASRQTGYTEAFF.